The 25 T cell receptor beta chains presented below share a single source sample, sequenced in a study of cytomegalovirus exposure and HLA in healthy donors. 60 Vbeta and 13 Jbeta primers were used in PCR. The assay was immunoSEQ multiplex PCR, and TCRdb's table has in-frame clones only and misses some. This repertoire comprises around 140,000 clones; its ten largest clones make up 1.5% to 2%. Sequenced sample: PBMCs. All receptors derive from a woman aged 45-59 years in good health and CMV-seronegative.

V usage is TRBV27 and J usage is TRBJ1-4, with D tentatively TRBD1 (5 bases). The V gene lost 5 bases and the J gene lost 8 bases, with 24 bases spanning the gap. The CDR3 is 17 residues long. Per germline, CDR1 MNHEY and CDR2 SMNVEV (reference sequence). The CDR3 nucleotides read TGTGCCAGCAGTATCCTCGTGGGGGATGCGGGGCACGAAAAACTGTTTTTT. This gives the protein CASSILVGDAGHEKLFF.

The chain uses TRBV4-1 and TRBJ2-5; D might be TRBD2 (5 bases). CDR3 length equals 15 residues. CDR1 is MGHRA, CDR2 YSYEKL, per germline. V gave up 0 bases and J gave up 5 bases, with 13 bases separating them. This CDR3 is CASSQESASYETQYF. CDR3 DNA: TGCGCCAGCAGCCAAGAATCTGCTAGCTATGAGACCCAGTACTTC.

The rearrangement links TRBV11-3 to TRBJ1-1; D is ambiguous. Germline V gene sequence: CDR1 SGHNT, CDR2 YENEEA. The CDR3 is 13 amino acids. V shed 1 base and J shed 2 bases, with 5 bases lying between them. The CDR3 reads CASSLGVNTEAFF. In DNA, the CDR3 is TGTGCCAGCAGCTTAGGAGTTAACACTGAAGCTTTCTTT.

Comments on this clone: Other nucleotide sequences from this sample produce the same CDR3. The chain has TRBV27 and TRBJ2-1, with a weak D call TRBD2 (6 bases). In germline, CDR1 is MNHEY, CDR2 SMNVEV (reference sequence). The CDR3 is 15 residues long. Trimming took off 2 bases at V and 2 bases at J, with 10 bases between the two ends. This CDR3 reads CASSLGGGPYNEQFF. The CDR3, as DNA: TGTGCCAGCAGTTTAGGGGGAGGCCCCTACAATGAGCAGTTCTTC.

The genes are TRBV14 and TRBJ1-6, with D tentatively TRBD1 (6 bases). Germline loops: CDR1 SGHDN, CDR2 FVKESK. Trimming stripped 7 bases from V and 7 bases from J, with 11 bases between. The CDR3 runs 13 residues. The DNA of the CDR3 is TGTGCCAGCAAGGGGGAAGGGAATTCACCCCTCCACTTT. Residues: CASKGEGNSPLHF.

CDR3 sequence (DNA): TGCGCCAGCAGCTTGAGCACGCCTGAGACCCAGTACTTC. Encoded protein: CASSLSTPETQYF. The chain joins TRBV5-1 to TRBJ2-5; no clear D gene. The CDR3 spans 13 residues. Germline V gene data show CDR1 as SGHRS and CDR2 as YFSETQ. Trimming removed 1 base from V and 5 bases from J, with 9 bases in between. Variable domain in full (rest from reference TRBV5-1 and TRBJ2-5): KAGVTQTPRYLIKTRGQQVTLSCSPISGHRSVSWYQQTPGQGLQFLFEYFSETQRNKGNFPGRFSGRQFSNSRSEMNVSTLELGDSALYLCASSLSTPETQYFGPGTRLLVL.

The V and J genes are TRBV14 and TRBJ2-7; perhaps TRBD1 as D (6 bases). This CDR3 has 13 amino acids. The V and J ends lost 2 bases and 3 bases respectively, with 8 bases between them. The germline CDR1 and CDR2 sequences are SGHDN and FVKESK. The CDR3 loop reads CASSQQGHYEQYF. The CDR3 DNA reads as TGTGCCAGCAGCCAACAGGGACACTACGAGCAGTACTTC.

The rearrangement uses TRBV6-6 and TRBJ2-3, with TRBD1 matching 8 bases. Germline V CDR1 and CDR2: MNHNY, SVGAGI (reference sequence). CDR3 length: 15 residues. Losses at the gene ends were 5 bases for V and 2 bases for J; bases not matched to a gene: 6. The CDR3 sequence: CASSGPGQDTDTQYF. CDR3 nucleotides: TGTGCCAGCAGTGGGCCGGGACAGGACACAGATACGCAGTATTTT.

The V and J genes are TRBV28 and TRBJ1-2, with a tentative D call TRBD1 (5 bases). The CDR3 extends over 14 amino acids. Deletions cut 3 bases from V and 7 bases from J, with 15 bases between. From germline, CDR1 is MDHEN and CDR2 SYDVKM. The CDR3 here is CASSLAGTGGGYTF. The CDR3 region has the DNA TGTGCCAGCAGTTTGGCAGGGACGGGGGGTGGCTACACCTTC.

This chain joins TRBV7-8 and TRBJ2-3, with 7 bases fitting TRBD1. The CDR3 spans 15 residues. Trimming at V came to 5 bases and at J to 1 base, leaving 6 bases not matched to a gene. Germline CDR1 and CDR2: SGHVS and FQNEAQ. Written as DNA, the CDR3 is TGTGCCAGCAGCCACCGGGACAGTGGCACAGATACGCAGTATTTT. Translation gives CASSHRDSGTDTQYF.

This chain joins TRBV28 and TRBJ2-7; 9 bases map to TRBD2. The trim removed 6 bases at V and 5 bases at J, leaving 20 bases unmatched. The germline CDR1 and CDR2 sequences are MDHEN and SYDVKM. This CDR3 is built from 18 residues. The CDR3 is CASSRNSPWLAGLDEQYF. In nucleotides, the CDR3 is TGTGCCAGCAGCCGCAATTCGCCCTGGCTAGCGGGACTGGACGAGCAGTACTTC.

The chain recombines TRBV30 with TRBJ1-3, with TRBD1 as a possible D gene (5 bases). The CDR3 is 13 residues long. In germline, CDR1 is GTSNPN, CDR2 SVGIG (reference sequence). Trimming took 0 bases from V and 7 from J, leaving 10 bases between them. As DNA, the CDR3 is TGTGCCTGGAGTGTACGTGGGGGGAACACCATATATTTT. Its protein product is CAWSVRGGNTIYF.

V gene TRBV4-2 combines with J gene TRBJ1-5; 7 nucleotides match TRBD1. The V gene's germline CDR1 is LGHNA and CDR2 YNFKEQ. There are 14 residues in the CDR3. V lost 1 base, J lost 4 bases, and 1 base stayed unmatched. The CDR3 spells CASSQGQGNQPQHF. CDR3 sequence (DNA): TGTGCCAGCAGCCAAGGACAGGGAAATCAGCCCCAGCATTTT.

This chain connects TRBV28 to TRBJ2-7; a weak D match, TRBD2 (5 bases). Germline CDR1 is MDHEN and CDR2 is SYDVKM. Deletions cut 5 bases from V and 6 bases from J, with 17 bases between. This CDR3 comprises 14 residues. The CDR3 nucleotides are TGTGCCAGCAGTCCCTTCACTAGGTTAACCGAGCAGTACTTC. Encoded protein: CASSPFTRLTEQYF.

The chain combines TRBV5-6 with TRBJ1-2; 7 nucleotides line up with TRBD1. This CDR3 has 14 amino acids. Germline trimming cut 4 bases from V and 4 bases from J; bases unmatched to any gene: 7. CDR1 and CDR2 from the germline V gene are SGHDT and YYEEEE. This chain's CDR3 is CASSRGQQRYGYTF. CDR3 nucleotide sequence: TGTGCCAGCAGCCGGGGACAGCAGCGCTATGGCTACACCTTC.

This chain uses TRBV10-3 with TRBJ2-5; 10 bases line up with TRBD2. V was clipped by 3 bases and J by 3 bases; unmatched bases: 10. Germline CDR1 and CDR2: ENHRY and SYGVKD. CDR3 length: 17 amino acids. CDR3 coding DNA: TGTGCCATCAGTGATAATATCGGTCTAGCGGGAGAAGAGACCCAGTACTTC. It specifies CAISDNIGLAGEETQYF.

The chain uses TRBV7-9 and TRBJ1-2; D may be TRBD1 (6 bases). Germline V CDR1 and CDR2: SEHNR, FQNEAQ (reference sequence). The CDR3 covers 13 residues. The ends were cut back, 7 bases at V and 2 bases at J, with 11 bases in the middle. The DNA of the CDR3 is TGTGCCAGCACCCCGACAGGCAACTATGGCTACACCTTC. Protein: CASTPTGNYGYTF.

This chain joins TRBV28 and TRBJ2-7, with 8 bases fitting TRBD1. This CDR3 is built from 16 residues. Per germline, CDR1 MDHEN and CDR2 SYDVKM. V was clipped by 6 bases and J by 3 bases; unmatched bases: 13. CDR3 DNA: TGTGCCAGCAGGACGACAGGGGCGGGTAGCGGCTACGAGCAGTACTTC. Protein sequence: CASRTTGAGSGYEQYF.

This sequence joins TRBV9 and TRBJ2-1; 9 bases match TRBD2. Germline loops: CDR1 SGDLS, CDR2 YYNGEE. The CDR3 extends over 13 amino acids. J lost 9 bases, V lost 3 bases, and 4 bases had no gene match. DNA of the CDR3: TGTGCCAGCAGCGCGACACTAGCGGGTGAGCAGTTCTTC. Protein product: CASSATLAGEQFF.

The genes are TRBV2 and TRBJ2-7; no reliable D call. V shed 8 bases and J shed 3 bases, with 14 bases lying between them. Germline lookup yields CDR1 SNHLY and CDR2 FYNNEI. The CDR3 has 13 amino acids. The chain's CDR3 is CASWPHLNYEQYF. The CDR3 DNA reads TGTGCCAGCTGGCCCCATCTGAACTACGAGCAGTACTTC. Combining the CDR3 with reference TRBV2 and TRBJ2-7 gives the whole variable domain EPEVTQTPSHQVTQMGQEVILRCVPISNHLYFYWYRQILGQKVEFLVSFYNNEISEKSEIFDDQFSVERPDGSNFTLKIRSTKLEDSAMYFCASWPHLNYEQYFGPGTRLTVT.

The chain carries TRBV30 and TRBJ2-1; TRBD2 aligns across 11 bases. CDR1 GTSNPN and CDR2 SVGIG come from the germline V gene (reference sequence). After removal of 1 base from V and 8 bases from J, the junction contained 10 bases not matched to a gene. This CDR3 contains 16 residues. The CDR3 spells CAWSAPTSGSRYEQFF. As DNA, the CDR3 is TGTGCCTGGAGTGCTCCTACTAGCGGGAGTCGCTATGAGCAGTTCTTC.

A word on this clone: Other DNA variants within this sample encode the same CDR3. The genes are TRBV9 and TRBJ2-1; D remains ambiguous. In germline, CDR1 is SGDLS, CDR2 YYNGEE. The ends were cut back, 3 bases at V and 3 bases at J, with 4 bases in the middle. The CDR3 consists of 12 residues. CDR3 DNA: TGTGCCAGCAGCGCAAACTACAATGAGCAGTTCTTC. It translates to CASSANYNEQFF.

The chain employs TRBV2 and TRBJ1-2; 7 bases line up with TRBD1. Germline lookup yields CDR1 SNHLY and CDR2 FYNNEI. The V gene end was trimmed by 1 base and the J gene end by 7 bases; junction bases not matched to a gene: 3. The CDR3 runs to 13 residues. The CDR3: CASSEEGAFGYTF. The CDR3 nucleotides read TGTGCCAGCAGTGAAGAGGGGGCGTTTGGCTACACCTTC.

The chain is built from TRBV6-6 and TRBJ1-1; 8 bases fit TRBD1. This CDR3 has 16 amino acids. Germline V lookup: CDR1 MNHNY, CDR2 SVGAGI (reference sequence). The V gene end was trimmed by 5 bases and the J gene end by 6 bases; junction bases not matched to a gene: 14. In DNA form, the CDR3 reads TGTGCCAGCAGTCCGGGACAGGCTCTCTCATTGGCTGAAGCTTTCTTT. Its protein product is CASSPGQALSLAEAFF.

The chain links TRBV9 to TRBJ1-1, with 7 bases lining up with TRBD1. Looked up from germline, CDR1 is SGDLS and CDR2 is YYNGEE. This CDR3 is built from 15 residues. J lost 4 bases, V lost 0 bases, and 6 bases had no gene match. CDR3 sequence reads: CASSVVNRGGTEAFF. CDR3 bases: TGTGCCAGCAGCGTAGTGAACAGGGGAGGCACTGAAGCTTTCTTT. The full variable domain, its missing parts supplied by reference TRBV9 and TRBJ1-1, is DSGVTQTPKHLITATGQRVTLRCSPRSGDLSVYWYQQSLDQGLQFLIQYYNGEERAKGNILERFSAQQFPDLHSELNLSSLELGDSALYFCASSVVNRGGTEAFFGQGTRLTVV.